Following are 26 T cell receptor beta chains from one sample sequenced in a study of cytomegalovirus exposure and HLA in healthy donors (dated by TCRdb to between 2016 and 2019). Libraries were constructed by the immunoSEQ multiplex PCR assay. For the multiplex PCR, a mixture combining 60 forward primers for TCR Vbeta segments and 13 reverse primers for TCR Jbeta segments was used. In TCRdb, the immuneACCESS table is reduced to in-frame sequences with V and J assigned. These tables do not hold every clone; where another copy was compared, an unresolved V gene accounts for under half, and the others remain unexplained. Within this sample are 150,000 to 200,000 clones, with over 65% of them counted one time only. The top ten clonotypes cover 4% to 5% of the sample. Sequencing was carried out using PBMCs. The receptors stem from a man younger than 35 in good health and CMV-seropositive.

The chain combines TRBV25-1 with TRBJ2-7; 7 bases match TRBD2. After removal of 2 bases from V and 3 bases from J, the junction contained 16 bases not matched to a gene. Germline CDR1 MGHDK, CDR2 SYGVNS. The CDR3 sequence is 18 residues long. CDR3 DNA: TGTGCCAGCAGTGAAAGGAACAAGCGGGAAGTCATAATCTACGAGCAGTACGTC. Residues: CASSERNKREVIIYEQYV.

The chain employs TRBV7-3 and TRBJ2-5; 7 bases agree with TRBD2. The germline CDR1 and CDR2 sequences are SGHTA and FQGTGA. The CDR3 is made up of 13 amino acids. V gave up 5 bases and J gave up 2 bases; unmatched junction bases: 2. The DNA of the CDR3 is TGTGCCAGCAGCCGGGGACTACAAGAGACCCAGTACTTC. The encoded protein is CASSRGLQETQYF.

This clone was counted between two and nine times. The chain recombines TRBV2 with TRBJ1-2, with D unclear. Trimming removed 4 bases from V and 8 bases from J, with 14 bases in between. This CDR3 is 13 amino acids long. Germline V CDR1 and CDR2: SNHLY, FYNNEI. The CDR3 reads CASSVGWRNGYTF. CDR3 nucleotide sequence: TGTGCCAGCAGTGTCGGGTGGAGAAACGGCTACACCTTC.

This clone was seen just once. The chain joins TRBV5-1 to TRBJ2-7, with a weak D call TRBD1 (6 bases). Trimming removed 5 bases at V and 1 base at J, with 13 bases between. The CDR3 spans 14 residues. Germline loops: CDR1 SGHRS, CDR2 YFSETQ. The CDR3 loop is CASSPGDRSYEQYV. The CDR3 DNA is TGCGCCAGCAGTCCTGGAGACAGGTCCTACGAGCAGTACGTC.

This clone has a handful of counts. The chain recombines TRBV16 with TRBJ1-4; TRBD1 matches at 7 bases. This CDR3 region has 15 residues. Germline-derived CDR1 and CDR2 are KGHSY and FQNENV. V gave up 7 bases and J gave up 4 bases; unmatched junction bases: 9. CDR3 in DNA: TGTGCCAGCACCCCATGGGACAGCCTTAATGAAAAACTGTTTTTT. This gives the protein CASTPWDSLNEKLFF.

This clone was counted a few times. This chain joins TRBV7-2 and TRBJ1-6; perhaps TRBD1 as D (6 bases). Germline V gene data show CDR1 as SGHTA and CDR2 as FQGNSA. The V and J ends lost 3 bases and 14 bases respectively, with 14 bases between them. The CDR3 covers 13 residues. The CDR3 coding sequence is TGTGCCAGCAGCTTGGGACAAGGGCAAGCCCTCCACTTT. Translated: CASSLGQGQALHF.

This sequence joins TRBV11-1 and TRBJ2-1, with 8 bases lining up with TRBD2. With V trimmed by 1 base and J by 9 bases, 8 bases remained unmatched. Germline CDR1 reads SGHAT; CDR2 reads FQDESV (reference sequence). This CDR3 region has 15 residues. Here the CDR3 reads CASSLGAGVSFEQFF. The CDR3 DNA reads as TGTGCCAGCAGCTTAGGAGCGGGAGTGAGTTTTGAGCAGTTCTTC.

This rearrangement joins TRBV7-3 to TRBJ2-1; 9 nucleotides match TRBD2. Germline V lookup: CDR1 SGHTA, CDR2 FQGTGA. The V gene end was trimmed by 6 bases and the J gene end by 8 bases; junction bases not matched to a gene: 8. This CDR3 is built from 14 residues. CDR3 region: CASRFGGGAYEQFF. The DNA of the CDR3 is TGTGCCAGCAGGTTCGGCGGGGGGGCATATGAGCAGTTCTTC.

This clone showed up just a few times. The chain links TRBV6-1 to TRBJ2-3; 11 bases fit TRBD2. From germline, CDR1 is MNHNS and CDR2 SASEGT. Losses at the gene ends were 2 bases for V and 4 bases for J; bases not matched to a gene: 2. There are 15 residues in the CDR3. This chain's CDR3 is CASSEFSGGADTQYF. The CDR3 DNA reads as TGTGCCAGCAGTGAATTTAGCGGGGGGGCAGATACGCAGTATTTT.

The chain combines TRBV29-1 with TRBJ2-1; 13 bases are a match to TRBD2. The CDR3 is 16 residues long. From germline, CDR1 is SQVTM and CDR2 ANQGSEA. V gave up 0 bases and J gave up 11 bases; unmatched junction bases: 10. CDR3 bases: TGCAGCGTTGAAGATCGGTTAGGGACTAGCGGGGACCAGCAGTTCTTC. This codes for CSVEDRLGTSGDQQFF.

V usage is TRBV4-1 and J usage is TRBJ2-5, with D possibly TRBD2 on 6 matching bases. Germline CDR1 is MGHRA and CDR2 is YSYEKL. Deletions cut 1 base from V and 3 bases from J, with 9 bases between. The CDR3 consists of 14 residues. CDR3 sequence: CASSQAPGEETQYF. The CDR3 nucleotides read TGCGCCAGCAGCCAAGCCCCGGGGGAAGAGACCCAGTACTTC.

The V gene is TRBV28, the J gene TRBJ1-3, with unresolved D. This CDR3 comprises 14 residues. Germline assignment: CDR1 MDHEN and CDR2 SYDVKM. With 2 bases removed from V and 2 bases from J, the gap between germline ends came to 7 bases. The CDR3 sequence is CASSLPVTGNTIYF. Written as DNA, the CDR3 is TGTGCCAGCAGTTTACCGGTAACTGGAAACACCATATATTTT. The full variable domain, with the rest looked up from reference TRBV28 and TRBJ1-3, is DVKVTQSSRYLVKRTGEKVFLECVQDMDHENMFWYRQDPGLGLRLIYFSYDVKMKEKGDIPEGYSVSREKKERFSLILESASTNQTSMYLCASSLPVTGNTIYFGEGSWLTVV.

This chain joins TRBV6-1 and TRBJ2-2, with D tentatively TRBD2 (6 bases). This CDR3 has 14 amino acids. Germline V gene data show CDR1 as MNHNS and CDR2 as SASEGT. V was pared by 6 bases and J by 1 base, with 9 bases between. The CDR3 nucleotides are TGTGCCAGCAGCAGAGCGGGGAACACCGGGGAGCTGTTTTTT. It codes for CASSRAGNTGELFF.

This chain joins TRBV19 and TRBJ1-1, with a weak D call TRBD1 (6 bases). The CDR3 totals 14 residues. V was pared by 3 bases and J by 6 bases, with 14 bases between. Per the germline V gene, CDR1 is LNHDA and CDR2 is SQIVND (reference sequence). Written as DNA, the CDR3 is TGTGCCAGTAGTATTGGGGGGGGCTGGGCTGAAGCTTTCTTT. It yields the protein CASSIGGGWAEAFF.

The chain has TRBV6-4 and TRBJ2-1; TRBD2 agrees at 13 bases. The CDR3 totals 14 residues. The trim removed 3 bases at V and 7 bases at J, leaving 0 bases unmatched. Germline values: CDR1 MRHNA, CDR2 SNTAGT. CDR3 bases: TGTGCCAGCAGTGAACTAGCGGGAGGGAATGAGCAGTTCTTC. Its protein is CASSELAGGNEQFF.

Only a few counts were recorded for this clone. The genes are TRBV6-1 and TRBJ1-1; D is unclear. This CDR3 has 12 amino acids. Germline V gives CDR1 MNHNS, CDR2 SASEGT. Trimming left V 6 bases short and J 8 bases short, with 13 bases between. The CDR3, as DNA: TGTGCCAGCAGAGTCGACGGAGGGGAAGCTTTCTTT. Residues: CASRVDGGEAFF.

The gene calls are TRBV5-1 and TRBJ2-3, with TRBD2 matching 15 bases. Germline loops: CDR1 SGHRS, CDR2 YFSETQ. The CDR3 is 16 amino acids. V lost 4 bases and J lost 4; bases outside the gene matches: 4. CDR3: CASSRTSGGASDTQYF. Here the CDR3 DNA reads TGCGCCAGCAGCCGGACTAGCGGGGGGGCGTCAGATACGCAGTATTTT.

This clone was recorded a few times. Germline and junction disagree at one end, which may indicate a read error. This chain connects TRBV5-1 to TRBJ2-2, with 9 positions matching TRBD1. The CDR3 contains 15 residues. In germline, CDR1 is SGHRS, CDR2 YFSETQ. CDR3 protein: CASTPGTGNPGELFF. CDR3 DNA sequence: TGCGCCAGCACCCCCGGGACAGGGAACCCCGGGGAGCTGTTTTTT.

This clone was observed a few times. The rearrangement links TRBV6-8 to TRBJ1-5, with TRBD1 matching over 9 bases. V was clipped by 8 bases and J by 3 bases; unmatched bases: 8. Germline assignment: CDR1 MNHGY and CDR2 SAAAGT. This CDR3 is built from 15 residues. CDR3 region: CASEAGTGNNQPQHF. The CDR3 DNA reads TGTGCCAGCGAAGCTGGGACAGGGAACAATCAGCCCCAGCATTTT.

The V and J genes are TRBV6-1 and TRBJ2-1; D is unclear. The CDR3 has 12 residues. Trimming shortened V by 3 bases and J by 4 bases, and 4 bases separated the two germline ends. Germline lookup yields CDR1 MNHNS and CDR2 SASEGT. The CDR3 spells CASSDLYNEQFF. CDR3 coding DNA: TGTGCCAGCAGTGATCTTTACAATGAGCAGTTCTTC.

V usage is TRBV5-4 and J usage is TRBJ2-5, with 7 positions matching TRBD1. Germline V CDR1 and CDR2: SGHNT, YYREEE (reference sequence). V shed 4 bases and J 4 bases; nucleotides not matched to a gene: 7. The CDR3 contains 14 residues. The DNA for the CDR3 is TGTGCCAGCAGCCCGGGACAGATTGCAGAGACCCAGTACTTC. Its protein is CASSPGQIAETQYF.

The J gene is TRBJ2-7, the V gene TRBV30; 8 bases match TRBD1. The junction had 0 bases not matched to a gene; V was cut back by 5 bases and J by 3 bases. CDR3 length: 11 residues. CDR1 is GTSNPN, CDR2 SVGIG, per germline (reference sequence). The CDR3 is CAWDRGYEQYV. In DNA, the CDR3 is TGTGCCTGGGACAGGGGCTACGAGCAGTACGTC.

This clone has only one observation. The J gene is TRBJ1-5, the V gene TRBV28; TRBD1 matches at 7 bases. Germline trimming cut 6 bases from V and 0 bases from J; bases unmatched to any gene: 8. CDR3 length equals 16 residues. Germline V gives CDR1 MDHEN, CDR2 SYDVKM. The CDR3 nucleotides are TGTGCCAGCAGCCCACGGACAGGAAATAGCAATCAGCCCCAGCATTTT. It codes for CASSPRTGNSNQPQHF.

This clone was seen only a few times. This chain links TRBV11-2 with TRBJ1-2; D perhaps matches TRBD1 (6 bases). Germline lookup yields CDR1 SGHAT and CDR2 FQNNGV. V dropped 4 bases and J dropped 2 bases, with 8 bases sitting between them. CDR3 size: 13 residues. CDR3 residues: CASSWTVNYGYTF. CDR3 coding DNA: TGTGCCAGCAGCTGGACAGTGAACTATGGCTACACCTTC.

The chain employs TRBV18 and TRBJ1-1, with D perhaps TRBD1 (6 bases). The V gene lost 4 bases and the J gene lost 0 bases, with 9 bases spanning the gap. The V gene's germline CDR1 is KGHSH and CDR2 LQKENI. This CDR3 contains 14 residues. CDR3 sequence: CASSRQGMNTEAFF. The CDR3 DNA reads TGTGCCAGCTCACGTCAGGGGATGAACACTGAAGCTTTCTTT.

The genes are TRBV6-4 and TRBJ2-3; TRBD2 matches at 14 bases. The CDR3 runs to 15 residues. V lost 8 bases, J lost 4 bases, and 5 bases stayed unmatched. Per the germline V gene, CDR1 is MRHNA and CDR2 is SNTAGT. The CDR3 coding sequence is TGTGCCAGCTCCAGGACTAGCGGGAGGTCAGATACGCAGTATTTT. It yields the protein CASSRTSGRSDTQYF.